Listed below are T cell receptor beta chains from one sample, sequenced in a study of CD8 T cells in ankylosing spondylitis. TCRdb itself ran the 5' RACE reads through MiXCR, one entry per CDR3 protein. Among about 310,000 distinct CDR3 sequences listed, 20% to 25% were seen once. The sequenced sample was blood, either unsorted or a sorted T cell fraction (not recorded which). The receptors originated from a female donor with ankylosing spondylitis or in good health (not recorded which). The CDR3 runs from the conserved cysteine through the conserved F or W. D genes are given only for firm matches. Clone size, where shown, is once, few, many, or a class for clones that have expanded.

D gene	V gene	clone size	CDR3 length	J gene	CDR3 DNA	CDR3 protein
NA	TRBV3-1	many	14	TRBJ2-2	TGTGCCAGCAGCCTCACGGAGGGCACCGGGGAGCTGTTTTTT	CASSLTEGTGELFF
NA	TRBV30	NA	15	TRBJ2-5	TGTGCCTGGAGTGTACGAGTTAGCCCGGTAGAGACCCAGTACTTC	CAWSVRVSPVETQYF
TRBD1	TRBV6-6	many	15	TRBJ1-1	TGTGCCAGCAGTTACGCGCCCGACAGGGGCACTGAAGCTTTCTTT	CASSYAPDRGTEAFF
NA	TRBV12-3/TRBV12-4	NA	13	TRBJ2-2	TGTGCCAGCAGTCAAAAGGGTTCCGGGGAGCTGTTTTTT	CASSQKGSGELFF
TRBD1	TRBV6-1	NA	15	TRBJ1-5	TGTGCCAGCACCCCCGGGACAGGTTTCAATCAGCCCCAGCATTTT	CASTPGTGFNQPQHF
TRBD1	TRBV6-5	many	12	TRBJ1-1	TGTGCCAGCAGTTATGCAGGGGGCGAGGCTTTCTTT	CASSYAGGEAFF
NA	TRBV28	NA	12	TRBJ1-4	TGTGCCAGCAGGGTAGCGGCGAACAAACTGTTTTTT	CASRVAANKLFF
NA	TRBV29-1	few	13	TRBJ1-1	TGCAGCGTTGAATTGTATGGGAACACTGAAGCTTTCTTT	CSVELYGNTEAFF
NA	TRBV10-2	NA	14	TRBJ1-2	TGCGCCAGCAGTGACCCAGGGCGAAACTATGGCTACACCTTC	CASSDPGRNYGYTF
NA	TRBV6-2/TRBV6-3	NA	16	TRBJ2-1	TGTGCCAGCACCATTGGCCCCCGTCCCTCCTACAATGAGCAGTTCTTC	CASTIGPRPSYNEQFF
TRBD1	TRBV5-1	NA	14	TRBJ1-4	TGCGCCAGCAGCTTCACAGGGGGCGGGGAAAAACTGTTTTTT	CASSFTGGGEKLFF
NA	TRBV20-1	NA	14	TRBJ2-7	TGCAGTGCTACCGAGCCAGGATACTCCTACGAGCAGTACTTC	CSATEPGYSYEQYF
NA	TRBV5-1	NA	14	TRBJ2-1	TGCGCCAGCAGCTTGGTAGGGGGAGTGGGTGAGCAGTTCTTC	CASSLVGGVGEQFF
NA	TRBV20-1	many	14	TRBJ1-6	TGCAGTGCTAGTCTCCCGGGCCAAAATTCACCCCTCCACTTT	CSASLPGQNSPLHF
TRBD2	TRBV5-6	NA	17	TRBJ2-3	TGTGCCAGCAGCTTGATATCTAGCGGGAGTCCGACAGATACGCAGTATTTT	CASSLISSGSPTDTQYF
NA	TRBV7-2	NA	15	TRBJ2-7	TGTGCCAGCAGCTTAGAAGGTCGGGGATTCTACGAGCAGTACTTC	CASSLEGRGFYEQYF
TRBD2	TRBV14	many	17	TRBJ2-1	TGTGCCAGCAGCCGAGAAAACCTAGCGGGACCAACTCGGGAGCAGTTCTTC	CASSRENLAGPTREQFF
NA	TRBV20-1	NA	14	TRBJ1-4	TGCAGTGCCGACTACAGGGATAGAGGTGAAAAACTGTTTTTT	CSADYRDRGEKLFF